This T cell receptor (beta chain) was identified in a study of cytomegalovirus exposure and HLA in healthy donors. Study findings and constraints: The authors judged a highly shared variant cluster likely a sequencing artifact.

With respect to this clone: Its antigen remains unknown.

V gave up 5 bases and J gave up 3 bases, with 16 bases separating them. Germline V gene data show CDR1 as LNHDA and CDR2 as SQIVND (reference sequence). The CDR3 has 15 residues. Primers included in the PCR were 60 Vbeta and 13 Jbeta primers. Profiled with immunoSEQ multiplex PCR; TCRdb holds only in-frame clones, not every one. The sample comprises more than 150,000 clones, roughly 90% of which are singletons, and around 0.21% rests with the top ten. Sequencing used PBMCs. The clonotype comes from a girl under three years old in good health and CMV-seronegative. The rearrangement links TRBV19 to TRBJ1-1; D gene ambiguous. The CDR3 bases are TGTGCCAGTAGTCCCTCGAGAAGGCAGGACACTGAAGCTTTCTTT. It is translated as CASSPSRRQDTEAFF. The variable domain in full, with the rest retrieved from reference TRBV19 and TRBJ1-1, is DGGITQSPKYLFRKEGQNVTLSCEQNLNHDAMYWYRQDPGQGLRLIYYSQIVNDFQKGDIAEGYSVSREKKESFPLTVTSAQKNPTAFYLCASSPSRRQDTEAFFGQGTRLTVV.